One and the same sample provided the 7 T cell receptor beta chains below, sequenced in a study of OX40 agonist ivuxolimab in advanced cancers. Libraries were constructed by the immunoSEQ multiplex PCR assay. In its TCRdb copy, this immuneACCESS table keeps in-frame sequences only and misses some clones. Where compared with another copy, unresolved V genes explain less than half of these, and the others have no known cause. For this sample the table gives about 69,000 clones, of which approximately 91% were detected only once. Roughly 0.27% of the sample goes to the ten largest clones. The sample was CD4+ or CD8+ T cells sorted from blood, taken in a trial of the OX40 agonist ivuxolimab. These receptors came from an adult with an advanced solid tumor such as melanoma, head and neck, liver or kidney cancer.

The J gene is TRBJ2-1, the V gene TRBV6-1; D gene uncertain. The germline gives CDR1 MNHNS, CDR2 SASEGT. The CDR3 consists of 15 residues. Trimming cost V 0 bases and J 0 bases, with 6 bases left between them. CDR3 sequence: CASSEAVRSYNEQFF. In nucleotides, the CDR3 is TGTGCCAGCAGTGAAGCGGTCCGCTCCTACAATGAGCAGTTCTTC.

This sequence joins TRBV9 and TRBJ2-7, with 7 positions matching TRBD1. Germline V lookup: CDR1 SGDLS, CDR2 YYNGEE. V was clipped by 3 bases and J by 0 bases; unmatched bases: 9. The CDR3 contains 16 residues. CDR3 protein: CASSALGTESSYEQYF. The CDR3 nucleotides are TGTGCCAGCAGCGCACTAGGGACAGAGAGCTCCTACGAGCAGTACTTC.

This chain links TRBV5-1 with TRBJ2-7, with D perhaps being TRBD1 or TRBD2 (6 bases each). Per germline, CDR1 SGHRS and CDR2 YFSETQ. V dropped 1 base and J dropped 3 bases, with 17 bases sitting between them. The CDR3 has 16 amino acids. This CDR3 is CASSLLAGDFIYEQYF. CDR3 DNA: TGCGCCAGCAGCTTGTTAGCAGGGGACTTCATCTACGAGCAGTACTTC.

This chain connects TRBV21-1 to TRBJ1-1; TRBD1 is the table's D call and was not checked against the DNA. TRBV21-1 is described as a pseudogene. This CDR3 spans 16 amino acids. The CDR3: CASSKTGTHENTEAFF. Written as DNA, the CDR3 is TGTGCCAGCAGCAAGACAGGGACCCATGAGAACACTGAAGCTTTCTTT.

The rearrangement uses TRBV7-8 and TRBJ1-1; no firm D call. Germline V gives CDR1 SGHVS, CDR2 FQNEAQ. The ends were cut back, 1 base at V and 8 bases at J, with 8 bases in the middle. The CDR3 loop spans 12 amino acids. The CDR3 bases are TGTGCCAGCAGCTTAGGAGTGGGGGAAGCTTTCTTT. Protein sequence: CASSLGVGEAFF.

This clone was picked up one time. The chain uses TRBV6-6 and TRBJ2-1; no firm D call. Germline V lookup: CDR1 MNHNY, CDR2 SVGAGI (reference sequence). Between the trimmed V and J ends, which lost 4 bases and 5 bases, there was a span of 9 bases. There are 13 residues in the CDR3. The CDR3 DNA reads as TGTGCCAGCAGTTCCCGACTCGACAATGAGCAGTTCTTC. Translating it yields CASSSRLDNEQFF.

The V and J genes are TRBV27 and TRBJ2-2, with 10 bases that match TRBD2. CDR1 and CDR2 (germline): MNHEY, SMNVEV (reference sequence). Trimming at V came to 7 bases and at J to 1 base, leaving 6 bases not matched to a gene. The CDR3 consists of 16 residues. CDR3 amino acids: CASTLAGEVNTGELFF. In DNA, the CDR3 is TGTGCCAGCACCCTAGCGGGAGAGGTGAACACCGGGGAGCTGTTTTTT.